A single T cell receptor beta chain is shown here with its context. Its antigen is as yet unknown. TCRdb keeps only in-frame clones here, not all; method: immunoSEQ multiplex PCR. The sample yields 100,000 to 150,000 clones, under 90% seen once. This sample was taken from a study of T cell responses to AZD1222 COVID-19 vaccine. Overall study results and limits: Only a handful of AZD1222 recipients, more than five in all, had baseline seropositivity.

The receptor was isolated from an adult in good health. The sample was peripheral blood, taken on day 0 of AZD1222 vaccination.

The CDR3 loop is CASSQVAQGGSYEQYF. The DNA of the CDR3 is TGCGCCAGCAGCCAAGTCGCTCAGGGGGGCTCTTACGAGCAGTACTTC. This chain uses TRBV4-1 with TRBJ2-7; possibly TRBD1 for D (7 bases). Germline V gene lookup returns CDR1 MGHRA and CDR2 YSYEKL. Trimming pared 1 base from V and 4 bases from J, leaving 17 bases between. The CDR3 has 16 residues.